This entry concerns a single T cell receptor (beta chain). Between the trimmed V and J ends, which lost 3 bases and 10 bases, there was a span of 19 bases. Germline-derived CDR1 and CDR2 are DFQATT and SNEGSKA (reference sequence). This CDR3 contains 15 residues. This table comes from immunoSEQ multiplex PCR, and its TCRdb copy is limited to in-frame clones, with some not included. The sample shows under 100,000 clones, 90% of them seen only once. These data belong to a study of T cell responses to AZD1222 COVID-19 vaccine. Sample: peripheral blood, taken on day 0 of AZD1222 vaccination. The chain recombines TRBV20-1 with TRBJ1-6; D not resolved. The clonotype comes from an adult in good health. CDR3 in amino acids: CSASMRPAGGSPLHF. CDR3 DNA sequence: TGCAGTGCTAGTATGAGACCCGCGGGCGGGTCACCCCTCCACTTT.